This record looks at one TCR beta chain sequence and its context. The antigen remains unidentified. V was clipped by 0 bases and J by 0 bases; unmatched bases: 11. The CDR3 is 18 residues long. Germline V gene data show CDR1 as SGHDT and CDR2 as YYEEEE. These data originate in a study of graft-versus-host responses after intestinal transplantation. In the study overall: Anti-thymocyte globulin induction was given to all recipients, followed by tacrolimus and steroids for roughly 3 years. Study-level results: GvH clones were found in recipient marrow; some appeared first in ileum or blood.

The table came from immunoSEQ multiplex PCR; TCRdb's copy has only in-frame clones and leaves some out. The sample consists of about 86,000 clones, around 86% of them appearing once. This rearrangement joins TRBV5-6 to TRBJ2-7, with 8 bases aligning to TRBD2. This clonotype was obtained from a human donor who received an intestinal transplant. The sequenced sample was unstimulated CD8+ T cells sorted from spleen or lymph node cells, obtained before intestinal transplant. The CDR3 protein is CASSLAASGYGSSYEQYF. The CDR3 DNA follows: TGTGCCAGCAGCTTGGCCGCTAGCGGGTATGGCAGCTCCTACGAGCAGTACTTC. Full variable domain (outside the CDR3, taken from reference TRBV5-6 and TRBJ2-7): DAGVTQSPTHLIKTRGQQVTLRCSPKSGHDTVSWYQQALGQGPQFIFQYYEEEERQRGNFPDRFSGHQFPNYSSELNVNALLLGDSALYLCASSLAASGYGSSYEQYFGPGTRLTVT.